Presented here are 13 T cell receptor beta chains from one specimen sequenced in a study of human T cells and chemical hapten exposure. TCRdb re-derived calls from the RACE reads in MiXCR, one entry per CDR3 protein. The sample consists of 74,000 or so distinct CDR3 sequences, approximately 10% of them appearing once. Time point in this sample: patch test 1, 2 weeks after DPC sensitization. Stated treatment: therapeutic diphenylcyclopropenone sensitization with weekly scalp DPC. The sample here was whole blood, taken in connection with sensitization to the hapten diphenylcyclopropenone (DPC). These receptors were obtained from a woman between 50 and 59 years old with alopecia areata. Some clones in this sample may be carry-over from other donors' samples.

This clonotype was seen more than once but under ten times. The CDR3 spells CASSKTDTQYF. As DNA, the CDR3 is TGTGCCAGCAGTAAAACAGATACGCAGTATTTT. This sequence joins TRBV6-6 and TRBJ2-3; D uncertain. This CDR3 has 11 residues. V lost 5 bases to trimming and J lost 3 bases, with 3 bases between them. The germline V gene has CDR1 MNHNY and CDR2 SVGAGI (reference sequence).

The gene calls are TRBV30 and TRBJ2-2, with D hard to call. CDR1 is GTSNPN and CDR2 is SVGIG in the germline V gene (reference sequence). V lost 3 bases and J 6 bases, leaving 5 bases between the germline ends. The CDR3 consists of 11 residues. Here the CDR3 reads CAWRHPGELFF. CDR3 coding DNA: TGTGCCTGGAGGCACCCCGGGGAGCTGTTTTTT. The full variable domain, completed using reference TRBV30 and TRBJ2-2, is SQTIHQWPATLVQPVGSPLSLECTVEGTSNPNLYWYRQAAGRGLQLLFYSVGIGQISSEVPQNLSASRPQDRQFILSSKKLLLSDSGFYLCAWRHPGELFFGEGSRLTVL.

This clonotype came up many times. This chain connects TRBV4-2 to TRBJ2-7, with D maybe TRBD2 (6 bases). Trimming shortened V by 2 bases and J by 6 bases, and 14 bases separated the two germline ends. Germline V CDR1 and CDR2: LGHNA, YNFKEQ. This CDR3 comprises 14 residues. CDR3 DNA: TGTGCCAGCAGCCAACGGAGGGCCGCGGGCGAGCAGTACTTC. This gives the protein CASSQRRAAGEQYF.

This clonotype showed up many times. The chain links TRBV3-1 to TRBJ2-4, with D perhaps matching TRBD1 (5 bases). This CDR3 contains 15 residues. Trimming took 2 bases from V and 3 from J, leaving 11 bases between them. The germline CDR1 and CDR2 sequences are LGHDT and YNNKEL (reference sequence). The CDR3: CASSQRAGHKNIQYF. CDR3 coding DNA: TGTGCCAGCAGCCAAAGGGCAGGGCACAAAAACATTCAGTACTTC. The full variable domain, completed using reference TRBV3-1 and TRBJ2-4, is DTAVSQTPKYLVTQMGNDKSIKCEQNLGHDTMYWYKQDSKKFLKIMFSYNNKELIINETVPNRFSPKSPDKAHLNLHINSLELGDSAVYFCASSQRAGHKNIQYFGAGTRLSVL.

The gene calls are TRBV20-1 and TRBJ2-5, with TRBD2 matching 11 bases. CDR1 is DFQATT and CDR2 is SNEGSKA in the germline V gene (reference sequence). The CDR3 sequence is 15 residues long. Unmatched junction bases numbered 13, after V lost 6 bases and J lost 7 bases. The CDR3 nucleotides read TGCAGTGCCTTAGCGGGAGGGTCGACCAAAGGGACCCAGTACTTC. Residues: CSALAGGSTKGTQYF.

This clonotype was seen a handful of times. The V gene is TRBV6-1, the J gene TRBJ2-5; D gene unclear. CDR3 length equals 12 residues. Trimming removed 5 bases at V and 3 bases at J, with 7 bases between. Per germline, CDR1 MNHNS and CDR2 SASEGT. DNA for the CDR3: TGTGCCAGCAGTCAGGTTAAAGAGACCCAGTACTTC. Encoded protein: CASSQVKETQYF.

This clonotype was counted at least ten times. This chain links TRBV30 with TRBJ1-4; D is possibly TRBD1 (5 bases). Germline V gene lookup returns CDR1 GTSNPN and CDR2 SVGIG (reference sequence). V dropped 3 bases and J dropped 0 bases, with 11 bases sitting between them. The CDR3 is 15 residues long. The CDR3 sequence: CAWRTEEATNEKLFF. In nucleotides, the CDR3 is TGTGCCTGGAGGACAGAAGAAGCAACTAATGAAAAACTGTTTTTT.

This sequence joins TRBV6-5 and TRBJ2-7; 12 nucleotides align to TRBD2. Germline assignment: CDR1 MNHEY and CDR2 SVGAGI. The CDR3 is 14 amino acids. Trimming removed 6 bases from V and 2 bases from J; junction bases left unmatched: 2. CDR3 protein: CASRTSGGPYEQYF. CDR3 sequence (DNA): TGTGCCAGCAGGACTAGCGGGGGCCCCTACGAGCAGTACTTC.

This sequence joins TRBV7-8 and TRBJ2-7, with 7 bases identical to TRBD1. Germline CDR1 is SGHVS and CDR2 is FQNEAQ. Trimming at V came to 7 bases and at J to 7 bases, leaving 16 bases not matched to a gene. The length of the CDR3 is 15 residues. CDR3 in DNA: TGTGCCAGCACTCTATCCTGGGGACAGACTAAGGAGCAGTACTTC. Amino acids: CASTLSWGQTKEQYF.

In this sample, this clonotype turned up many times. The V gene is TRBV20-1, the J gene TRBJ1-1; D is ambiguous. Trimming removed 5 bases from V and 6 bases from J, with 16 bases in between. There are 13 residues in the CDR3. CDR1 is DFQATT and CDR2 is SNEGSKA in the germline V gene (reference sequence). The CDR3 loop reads CSAEPPGKPEAFF. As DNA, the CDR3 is TGCAGTGCTGAACCGCCGGGGAAGCCTGAAGCTTTCTTT.

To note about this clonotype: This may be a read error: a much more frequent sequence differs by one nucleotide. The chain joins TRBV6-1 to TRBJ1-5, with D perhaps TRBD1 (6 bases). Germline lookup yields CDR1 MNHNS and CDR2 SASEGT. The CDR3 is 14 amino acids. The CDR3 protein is CACSADSSNQPQHF. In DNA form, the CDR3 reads TGTGCCTGCAGTGCGGACAGTAGCAATCAGCCCCAGCATTTT.

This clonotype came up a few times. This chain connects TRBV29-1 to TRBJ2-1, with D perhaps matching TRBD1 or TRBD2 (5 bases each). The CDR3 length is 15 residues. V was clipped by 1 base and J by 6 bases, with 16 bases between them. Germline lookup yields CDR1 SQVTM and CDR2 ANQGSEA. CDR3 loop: CSVEASLGPRNEQFF. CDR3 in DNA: TGCAGCGTTGAAGCCTCCCTGGGACCGCGCAATGAGCAGTTCTTC.

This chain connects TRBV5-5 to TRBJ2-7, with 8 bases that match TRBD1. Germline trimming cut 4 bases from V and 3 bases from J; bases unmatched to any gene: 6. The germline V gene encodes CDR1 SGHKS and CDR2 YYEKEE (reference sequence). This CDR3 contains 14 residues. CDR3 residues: CASSGGTGNYEQYF. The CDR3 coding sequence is TGTGCCAGCAGCGGGGGGACAGGTAACTACGAGCAGTACTTC.